A selection of T cell receptor beta chains follows, all from one sample in a study of T cells in Graves' hyperthyroidism and ophthalmopathy. MiXCR, applied by TCRdb to the multiplex PCR reads, yields one record per CDR3 protein. The data contain 250,000 to 300,000 distinct CDR3 sequences, roughly 15% of them singletons. Sample: blood. The receptors shown here come from a woman aged 25 to 39 with Graves' hyperthyroidism that later progressed to Graves' ophthalmopathy. Both conserved end residues are part of each CDR3. D genes are given only for firm matches. Only some rows state a clone size, as once, few, many or a class for expanded clones.

>TRBV11-1|-|TRBJ1-1|-
TGTGCCAGCAGCCCACCGACAGGAGTGAACACTGAAGCTTTCTTT
CASSPPTGVNTEAFF
>TRBV9|-|TRBJ2-3|-
TGTGCCAGCAGCGTTAGCGATCATAGCACAGATACGCAGTATTTT
CASSVSDHSTDTQYF
>TRBV5-6|many|TRBJ1-5|-
TGTGCCAGCAGCCAGAGCACCCTGGCGAGCAATCAGCCCCAGCATTTT
CASSQSTLASNQPQHF
>TRBV11-2|many|TRBJ1-1|-
TGTGCCAGCAGCCCAGGAATCGGGACACAAGGCGAGAACACTGAAGCTTTCTTT
CASSPGIGTQGENTEAFF
>TRBV2|many|TRBJ1-4|-
TGTGCCAGCAGTGATCCGGGGAATGAAAAACTGTTTTTT
CASSDPGNEKLFF
>TRBV28|few|TRBJ2-7|TRBD1
TGTGCCAGCAGTCTCCGGGACAGGGGGTTCTACGAGCAGTACTTC
CASSLRDRGFYEQYF
>TRBV15|many|TRBJ1-2|-
TGTGCCACCAGCGACCACTATGGCTACACCTTC
CATSDHYGYTF
>TRBV27|-|TRBJ1-2|-
TGTGCCAGCAGTTCTATTGGGAAATCCTATGGCTACACCTTC
CASSSIGKSYGYTF
>TRBV7-2|many|TRBJ2-1|-
TGTGCCAGCAGGTCACAGGGGGGGCGCTCCTACAATGAGCAGTTCTTC
CASRSQGGRSYNEQFF
>TRBV6-2/TRBV6-3|few|TRBJ2-7|-
TGTGCCAGCACTTCCGGGATCTCCTCCACCTACTACGAGCAGTACTTC
CASTSGISSTYYEQYF
>TRBV5-4|-|TRBJ2-3|TRBD2
TGTGCCAGCAATTTGGGACTAGCGGGAGATACGCAGTATTTT
CASNLGLAGDTQYF
>TRBV9|-|TRBJ2-3|-
TGTGCCAGCAGGGACCACACAGATACGCAGTATTTT
CASRDHTDTQYF
>TRBV2|many|TRBJ2-3|-
TGTGCCAGCAGCCGGGACTCCAAGGATACGCAGTATTTT
CASSRDSKDTQYF
>TRBV6-1|many|TRBJ2-5|-
TGTGCCAGCAGAATCCAGGGTCACTCCCAAGAGACCCAGTACTTC
CASRIQGHSQETQYF
>TRBV28|many|TRBJ2-7|TRBD1
TGTGCCAGCAGCTACCGGGACAGGGACTACGAGCAGTACTTC
CASSYRDRDYEQYF
>TRBV7-2|many|TRBJ2-1|-
TGTGCCAGCAGCCCCCTGGGCCCAACCTACTACAATGAGCAGTTCTTC
CASSPLGPTYYNEQFF
>TRBV7-9|-|TRBJ2-7|-
TGTGCCAGCGGGTCGATCAGGGAATCCAACGAGCAGTACTTC
CASGSIRESNEQYF
>TRBV29-1|few|TRBJ1-5|-
TGCAGCGTTGGGAGTCCGGGGGGTCAGCCCCAGCATTTT
CSVGSPGGQPQHF
>TRBV5-8|-|TRBJ2-1|-
TGTGCCAGCAGCAGCTTAGAGGGGAATGAGCAGTTCTTC
CASSSLEGNEQFF
>TRBV6-2/TRBV6-3|many|TRBJ1-5|TRBD1
TGTGCCAGCAACCTACAGGGGGCTAATCAGCCCCAGCATTTT
CASNLQGANQPQHF
>TRBV6-2/TRBV6-3|many|TRBJ2-1|TRBD2
TGTGCCAGCAGCTTGCGGGAGGACTACAATGAGCAGTTCTTC
CASSLREDYNEQFF
>TRBV11-2|many|TRBJ2-7|-
TGTGCCAGCAGCTTCATGGCTTCCGACGAGCAGTACTTC
CASSFMASDEQYF
>TRBV2|-|TRBJ1-4|TRBD1
TGTGCCAGCAGGACGGCGACAGGGGAAACCTTTGAAAAACTGTTTTTT
CASRTATGETFEKLFF
>TRBV5-6|-|TRBJ1-1|-
TGTGCCAGCGGTTGGGACACTCACACTGAAGCTTTCTTT
CASGWDTHTEAFF
>TRBV2|-|TRBJ1-5|-
TGTGCCAGCAGTGGGCCCAGGGCCAGTCAGCCCCAGCAGTTT
CASSGPRASQPQQF
>TRBV29-1|many|TRBJ1-2|-
TGCAGCGTTCCAAGGGCAGGGCATAATGGCTACACCTTC
CSVPRAGHNGYTF
>TRBV5-5|few|TRBJ2-1|TRBD1
TGTGCCAGCAGCTTTGGACAGGGGGCAAATGAGCAGTTCTTC
CASSFGQGANEQFF
>TRBV7-2|many|TRBJ1-5|-
TGTGCCAGCAGCTTAGGCGACTATAGCAATCAGCCCCAGCATTTT
CASSLGDYSNQPQHF
>TRBV9|few|TRBJ1-1|-
TGTGCCAGCAGCGTAGATCCGGGGGCCTGGACTGAAGCTTTCTTT
CASSVDPGAWTEAFF
>TRBV2|many|TRBJ2-1|-
TGTGCCAGCAGTGAAGCAGGCGTGCTCAATGAGCAGTTCTTC
CASSEAGVLNEQFF
>TRBV5-4|many|TRBJ2-5|-
TGTGCCAGCAGCTTTCCGGGACCACAAGAGACCCAGTACTTC
CASSFPGPQETQYF
>TRBV6-1|many|TRBJ2-1|TRBD2
TGTGCCAGCATCTCGACTAGCGGGAGAGGGTTGAGGAATGAGCAGTTCTTC
CASISTSGRGLRNEQFF
>TRBV19|many|TRBJ2-3|-
TGTGCCAGTAGTTACGAAGGGTCGGGCACAGATACGCAGTATTTT
CASSYEGSGTDTQYF